Sequencing of this TCR beta chain was carried out in a study of long-term antiretroviral therapy in people with HIV. Investigators performed immunoSEQ version v3.0 at survey level. Libraries were prepared by immunoSEQ multiplex PCR; TCRdb keeps only in-frame clonotypes and omits some of them. The table records around 30,000 clones, 90% to 95% of them present only once. CDR1 is SQVTM and CDR2 is ANQGSEA in the germline V gene. The ends lost 7 bases at V and 7 bases at J; junction bases unmatched: 7. This CDR3 is built from 13 residues. This specimen consisted of unsorted PBMCs, obtained more than 7.3 years after starting antiretroviral therapy. The genes are TRBV29-1 and TRBJ1-5; the match to TRBD1 covers 10 bases. The receptor was derived from a man in his fifties or sixties with HIV. The CDR3 DNA is TGCAGCGCCCGACAGGGGGCACAGCAGCCCCAGCATTTT. Translated, it gives CSARQGAQQPQHF. Combining the CDR3 with reference TRBV29-1 and TRBJ1-5 gives the whole variable domain SAVISQKPSRDICQRGTSLTIQCQVDSQVTMMFWYRQQPGQSLTLIATANQGSEATYESGFVIDKFPISRPNLTFSTLTVSNMSPEDSSIYLCSARQGAQQPQHFGDGTRLSIL.